This T cell receptor (beta chain) was recorded in a study of prognosis after radiotherapy for stage I lung cancer. This clonotype was seen at least ten times. CDR3 length equals 16 residues. With V trimmed by 2 bases and J by 4 bases, 8 bases remained unmatched. The germline gives CDR1 SEHNR, CDR2 FQNEAQ (reference sequence). The genomic DNA TCR beta CDR3 region underwent two rounds of multiplex PCR. First-round PCR amplification was performed with primers specific to each TRBV and TRBJ gene. The authors ran second-round PCR with universal primers. In TCRdb, the multiplex PCR reads were re-called with MiXCR into one record per CDR3 protein. In the table there are about 15,000 distinct CDR3 sequences, about a sixth of which are singletons.

This chain uses TRBV7-9 with TRBJ2-5; 9 nucleotides align to TRBD2. The TCR comes from a donor over 45 with non-small cell lung cancer. Specimen: PBMCs, collected before or after stereotactic body radiation therapy (not recorded which). CDR3 sequence reads: CASSLSGGRAVETQYF. The CDR3 DNA sequence: TGTGCCAGCAGCTTAAGTGGCGGGAGGGCCGTAGAGACCCAGTACTTC.